A selection of T cell receptor beta chains follows, all from one sample in a study of blood T cell repertoires in COVID-19. Sequencing used immunoSEQ multiplex PCR; TCRdb keeps in-frame clones, though not all of them. The sample yields around 150,000 clones, 85% seen once. Specimen: peripheral blood. Source of these receptors: a human donor with acute or convalescent COVID-19. The donor label of this sample is uncertain. CDR3s include the opening cysteine and the closing phenylalanine or tryptophan. A D gene is named only where the DNA matches it firmly. Clone size, where shown, is once, few, many, or a class for clones that have expanded.

>TRBJ1-4|TRBV5-1|TRBD1|-
TGCGCCAGCAGCCTAAAGGGGGCGCCCGGTGAAAAACTGTTTTTT
CASSLKGAPGEKLFF
>TRBJ1-6|TRBV28|-|-
TGTGCCAGCAGTTCCCCTCGGATGAGCGCACCCCTCCACTTT
CASSSPRMSAPLHF
>TRBJ2-3|TRBV3-1/TRBV3-2|TRBD2|-
TGTGCCAGCAGCCAAGATTGGGGAGCGGGGGGCACAGATACGCAGTATTTT
CASSQDWGAGGTDTQYF
>TRBJ1-2|TRBV10-1|-|-
TGCGCCAGCAGTGAGTCGACAGGCTATGGCTACACCTTC
CASSESTGYGYTF
>TRBJ2-7|TRBV4-2|-|-
TGTGCCAGCAGCCAAGGACAGACTTTAGGGCAGTACTTC
CASSQGQTLGQYF
>TRBJ1-5|TRBV3-1/TRBV3-2|-|-
TGTGCCAGCAGCCCGGGGAGCCCCAATCAGCCCCAGCATTTT
CASSPGSPNQPQHF
>TRBJ1-2|TRBV4-1|-|-
TGCGCCAGCAGCCAGTCCGGGTTTGCTGGCTACACCTTC
CASSQSGFAGYTF
>TRBJ2-2|TRBV4-3|TRBD2|-
TGCGCCAGCAGCCAATCGACTAGCGGGAACACCGGGGAGCTGTTTTTT
CASSQSTSGNTGELFF
>TRBJ1-6|TRBV30|-|-
TGTGCCTGGAGTTCAAAGAGCTCCTATAATTCACCCCTCCACTTT
CAWSSKSSYNSPLHF
>TRBJ2-1|TRBV5-4|TRBD1|few
TGTGCCAGCAGCTTTGGGACAGCGATGTTCTTC
CASSFGTAMFF
>TRBJ1-2|TRBV18|TRBD1|-
TGTGCCAGCTCAGATGGACAGGGTAGTGGCTACACCTTC
CASSDGQGSGYTF
>TRBJ1-2|TRBV28|-|-
TGTGCCATCGGCCAGACTTCATATGGCTACACCTTC
CAIGQTSYGYTF
>TRBJ1-2|TRBV10-3|-|-
TGTGCCATCAGTGAGTCGATCGCGGACCGGGGCTATGGCTACACCTTC
CAISESIADRGYGYTF
>TRBJ1-1|TRBV24-1|TRBD1|-
TGTGCCACCAGTGGGGGACAGTTCTACACTGAAGCTTTCTTT
CATSGGQFYTEAFF
>TRBJ1-3|TRBV6-6|-|-
TGTGCCAGCAGACGCACAGCGGATGGAAACACCATATATTTT
CASRRTADGNTIYF
>TRBJ2-7|TRBV4-1|-|once
TGCGCCAGCAGCCCAAGCGCACTATACTACGAGCAGTACTTC
CASSPSALYYEQYF